A selection of T cell receptor beta chains follows, all from one sample in a study of PD-1 blockade in classical Hodgkin lymphoma. The protocol was immunoSEQ multiplex PCR, while the TCRdb copy is restricted to in-frame clones and leaves out a portion. The sample shows more than 45,000 clones, over 60% of them seen only once. Sequencing was performed on peripheral blood mononuclear cells (PBMCs), taken before the second cycle of nivolumab. These receptor sequences come from a human donor with classical Hodgkin lymphoma. CDR3s include the opening cysteine and the closing phenylalanine or tryptophan. The D gene is left open where the match is weak. Clone size is shown for a subset of rows, as once, few, many or a class of expanded clone.

>TRBJ1-2|TRBV19|-|few
TGTGCCAGTAGTACCCGACAGAGTGGCTACACCTTC
CASSTRQSGYTF
>TRBJ2-7|TRBV10-3|-|once
TGTGCCACCGGTCGCCGGGATTCCTACGAGCAGTACTTC
CATGRRDSYEQYF
>TRBJ2-1|TRBV7-2|TRBD2|-
TGTGCCAGCAGCTTAGAAGCGGGAGGGCCGAATGAGCAGTTCTTC
CASSLEAGGPNEQFF
>TRBJ2-1|TRBV10-1|TRBD2|-
TGCGCCAGCAGTGTGGGACTAGCGGGAGCGGCGCAGTTCTTC
CASSVGLAGAAQFF
>TRBJ1-1|TRBV30|-|-
TGTGCCTGGAGTCAACAGTTGAACACTGAAGCTTTCTTT
CAWSQQLNTEAFF
>TRBJ1-1|TRBV7-2|-|few
TGTGCCAGCAGCTTAGCGTTAGGGTTGAACACTGAAGCTTTCTTT
CASSLALGLNTEAFF
>TRBJ2-1|TRBV7-9|-|-
TGTGCCAGCAGCTTAGGTGGAATGGATGAGCAGTTCTTC
CASSLGGMDEQFF
>TRBJ1-2|TRBV30|-|few
TGTGCCTGGCGTGAAACACCTCCCTATGGCTACACCTTC
CAWRETPPYGYTF
>TRBJ2-7|TRBV7-2|TRBD1|-
TGTGCCAGCAGCCAGTGGACAGGGGGCTACGAGCAGTACTTC
CASSQWTGGYEQYF
>TRBJ1-1|TRBV19|-|-
TGTGCCAGTAGTATGGGGGCACACAAGCTGAACACTGAAGCTTTCTTT
CASSMGAHKLNTEAFF
>TRBJ2-6|TRBV2|-|-
TGTGCCAGCAGTGAAGGGAGGGGGCGCGTTGCTGGGGCCAACGTCCTGACTTTC
CASSEGRGRVAGANVLTF
>TRBJ1-5|TRBV21-1|-|once
TGTGCCAGCATGTGTTTGTCCCAGGTCCGGGGTGACAATCAGCCCCAGCATTTT
CASMCLSQVRGDNQPQHF
>TRBJ2-7|TRBV28|TRBD2|-
TGTGCCAGCAGTTTACCCGGGGGGGGCAGCAGCGAGCAGTACTTC
CASSLPGGGSSEQYF
>TRBJ2-5|TRBV6-5|-|-
TGTGCCAGCAGCTCGGGACTCCTTCAAGAGACCCAGTACTTC
CASSSGLLQETQYF
>TRBJ2-7|TRBV18|TRBD1|few
TGTGCCAGCTCACACGGGACAGGGTCGATAACCTACGAGCAGTACTTC
CASSHGTGSITYEQYF
>TRBJ2-5|TRBV30|TRBD1|-
TGTGCCTGGAGTGTCCAGGGGGCGGGAGAGACCCAGTACTTC
CAWSVQGAGETQYF
>TRBJ1-1|TRBV30|-|few
TGTGCCTGGAGTGTAACGGTAAACACTGAAGCTTTCTTT
CAWSVTVNTEAFF
>TRBJ1-1|TRBV19|TRBD1|-
TGTGCCAGTAGTATAGGACAGGGTAGGGCTGAAGCTTTCTTT
CASSIGQGRAEAFF
>TRBJ1-4|TRBV30|-|-
TGTGCCTGGAGCCTCGGGGCCTTGGGTGAAAAACTGTTTTTT
CAWSLGALGEKLFF
>TRBJ2-1|TRBV6-5|TRBD1|once
TGTGCCAGCAGTTACGGGATCACAGGGGGCCAGCAGTTCTTC
CASSYGITGGQQFF
>TRBJ1-5|TRBV5-1|-|-
TGCGCCAGCAGCTTGGCGGCAGGGGTTCAGCCCCAGCATTTT
CASSLAAGVQPQHF
>TRBJ2-4|TRBV5-4|TRBD1|-
TGTGCCAGCAGCATTCTCAACACGGGACAGTCTCAGAGCAAAAACATTCAGTACTTC
CASSILNTGQSQSKNIQYF
>TRBJ2-1|TRBV2|TRBD1|few
TGTGCCAGCACCATCGACAGGGGCAATGAGCAGTTCTTC
CASTIDRGNEQFF
>TRBJ1-2|TRBV27|-|-
TGTGCCAGCAGTTTATCGAACAGGGAGGGCTATGGCTACACCTTC
CASSLSNREGYGYTF
>TRBJ1-2|TRBV28|TRBD1|-
TGTGCCAGCAGTTTATGGGTAGGGGGCGCCTATGGCTACACCTTC
CASSLWVGGAYGYTF
>TRBJ1-4|TRBV6-5|-|-
TGTGCCAGCAGCCCATCAGCAACTAATGAAAAACTGTTTTTT
CASSPSATNEKLFF
>TRBJ2-3|TRBV6-1|-|-
TGTGCCAGCAGTGTTAGAAGCACAGATACGCAGTATTTT
CASSVRSTDTQYF
>TRBJ1-1|TRBV7-8|-|-
TGTGCCAGCAGCTCTGCCATGGGGGCGTCGAACACTGAAGCTTTCTTT
CASSSAMGASNTEAFF
>TRBJ2-5|TRBV18|-|-
TGTGCCAGCTCACCACTGAGGGCTAACCAAGAGACCCAGTACTTC
CASSPLRANQETQYF
>TRBJ1-1|TRBV27|-|-
TGTGCCAGCAGTTCCCGTTCTGCGAGGGGCTCGGGGACTGAAGCTTTCTTT
CASSSRSARGSGTEAFF
>TRBJ2-7|TRBV7-9|TRBD1|-
TGTGCCAGCAGCGCGACAGGGTTCGAGCAGTACTTC
CASSATGFEQYF
>TRBJ2-2|TRBV18|TRBD1|once
TGTGCCAGCTCACTAATTCGACAGGGCGCTAACACCGGGGAGCTGTTTTTT
CASSLIRQGANTGELFF
>TRBJ2-7|TRBV14|-|-
TGTGCCAGCTCAATATCCGACTACGAGCAGTACTTC
CASSISDYEQYF
>TRBJ1-1|TRBV19|-|-
TGTGCCAGTAGTCTCAGGACAAGTATGAACACTGAAGCTTTCTTT
CASSLRTSMNTEAFF
>TRBJ1-1|TRBV28|-|-
TGTGCCAGCAGAACTAAAAGGGATTGGACAGCGAACACTGAAGCTTTCTTT
CASRTKRDWTANTEAFF
>TRBJ2-6|TRBV7-9|-|-
TGTGCCAGCACCGTCCCCGTAGGGGCCAACGTCCTGACTTTC
CASTVPVGANVLTF
>TRBJ1-5|TRBV7-6|-|-
TGTGCCAGCAGCTTATCCCCCAGGGGAGGCAATCAGCCCCAGCATTTT
CASSLSPRGGNQPQHF
>TRBJ2-3|TRBV7-7|-|-
TGTGCCAGCAGCCTCTGGGGGCTAGATACGCAGTATTTT
CASSLWGLDTQYF
>TRBJ1-3|TRBV6-5|-|-
TGTGCCAGCAGTCAGCAGGGGAGTGGAAACACCATATATTTT
CASSQQGSGNTIYF
>TRBJ1-1|TRBV25-1|-|-
TGTGCCAGCAGTGAGTTGGGGACTGAAGCTTTCTTT
CASSELGTEAFF
>TRBJ1-5|TRBV30|-|few
TGTGCCTGGAGGACCAACAATCAGCCCCAGCATTTT
CAWRTNNQPQHF
>TRBJ1-5|TRBV30|-|few
TGTGCCTGGAGTGTACAGCGGGGGGATAGCAATCAGCCCCAGCATTTT
CAWSVQRGDSNQPQHF
>TRBJ1-1|TRBV6-5|-|few
TGTGCCAGCAGCCGATCGGGGGGAGTGAACACTGAAGCTTTCTTT
CASSRSGGVNTEAFF
>TRBJ2-3|TRBV7-2|-|-
TGTGCCAGCAGCTTAGCATGGGGCCGCACAGATACGCAGTATTTT
CASSLAWGRTDTQYF
>TRBJ1-1|TRBV6-1|-|-
TGTGCCAGCAGTGAAGCGGGGCAGTTCAACACTGAAGCTTTCTTT
CASSEAGQFNTEAFF
>TRBJ1-1|TRBV18|-|-
TGTGCCAGCTCACCTTCGGGGGCGAACACTGAAGCTTTCTTT
CASSPSGANTEAFF
>TRBJ2-7|TRBV9|TRBD2|few
TGTGCCAGCAGCGCCCTAGCGGGCCCCTCCTACGAGCAGTACTTC
CASSALAGPSYEQYF
>TRBJ1-4|TRBV7-9|-|-
TGTGCCAGCAGCTTAGTCCCGACAACTAATGAAAAACTGTTTTTT
CASSLVPTTNEKLFF
>TRBJ2-7|TRBV6-1|-|medium-sized
TGTGCCAGCAGGCTGGGACTTCTCGAGCAGTACTTC
CASRLGLLEQYF
>TRBJ2-1|TRBV28|TRBD2|-
TGTGCCAGCAGTTTGTCTAGCGGGGGCAATGAGCAGTTCTTC
CASSLSSGGNEQFF
>TRBJ2-7|TRBV4-2|TRBD1|few
TGTGCCAGCAGTCCAAGGAGGACAGGGGGCGACGAGCAGTACTTC
CASSPRRTGGDEQYF
>TRBJ2-2|TRBV19|-|-
TGTGCCAGTAGTGTAGGGGTGCTAGACACCGGGGAGCTGTTTTTT
CASSVGVLDTGELFF